Sequencing of this TCR beta chain was carried out in a study of blood T cell repertoires in COVID-19. Study summary: Acute-phase and convalescent COVID-19 samples originated in the United States, Italy and Spain. In each case, the material was cDNA or gDNA derived from T cells, B-cell-depleted T cells, or PBMCs.

Original processing notes: Reference gene primer amplification yielded estimated nucleated cell counts. Using immunoSEQ multiplex PCR, the repertoire was profiled, and TCRdb retains in-frame clones only, with some absent. That table gives V, J and clone size, and the DNA gave D and trimming. The table includes approximately 170,000 clones, about four fifths detected once. V shed 7 bases and J 10 bases; nucleotides not matched to a gene: 7. The CDR3 extends over 13 amino acids. Germline values: CDR1 LGHDT, CDR2 YNNKEL (reference sequence). The receptor was derived from a woman of 80 years or more with active or convalescent COVID-19. The sample comprised peripheral blood. The chain couples TRBV3-1 (or the pseudogene TRBV3-2) to TRBJ2-1, with 10 bases fitting TRBD1. CDR3 bases: TGTGCCAGCACCAGACAGGGGGCTCAGGAGCAGTTCTTC. Translating it yields CASTRQGAQEQFF.